In its sample, the clone carrying this TCR beta chain was seen many times. Disease duration under 2 months; hyperthyroidism patients were aged 18 to 65. Uncontrolled infections, other autoimmune diseases, pregnancy or lactation led to exclusion of patients. Thyroid ultrasound, orbital computed tomography, clinical symptoms, and serum thyroxine and TRAb underpinned diagnoses. RNA transcripts gave rise to amplified TCR beta CDR3 regions. Researchers ran a first-round RT-PCR on the TCR CDR3 using the HTBI primer set. TCRdb independently ran MiXCR on the multiplex PCR reads; one entry per CDR3 protein. The sample has approximately 270,000 distinct CDR3 sequences, roughly 15% seen once. This CDR3 has 14 residues. In germline, CDR1 is SQVTM, CDR2 ANQGSEA. V was shortened by 6 bases and J by 2 bases, with 13 bases between the two germline ends. This entry is derived from a study of T cells in Graves' hyperthyroidism and ophthalmopathy.

The clonotype originates from a woman between 40 and 55 years old with Graves' hyperthyroidism that later progressed to Graves' ophthalmopathy. The chain uses TRBV29-1 and TRBJ1-4; tentatively, D is TRBD1 (6 bases). The sequencing input was blood. This CDR3 is CSVTKGGTNEKLFF. Written as DNA, the CDR3 is TGCAGCGTAACTAAAGGGGGGACTAATGAAAAACTGTTTTTT.